The present T cell receptor (beta chain) was sequenced within a study of blood T cells in healthy people across ages. PCR was performed a second time for about 6 to 11 cycles using a sample-barcoded 5' primer and a J-beta primer mix. TCRdb re-called the 5' RACE reads through MiXCR, storing one row per CDR3 protein. In the table there are some 900,000 distinct CDR3 sequences, about 28% of which are singletons. V lost 4 bases and J 13 bases, leaving 18 bases between the germline ends. This CDR3 has 13 amino acids. Per germline, CDR1 SGHRS and CDR2 YFSETQ. Per sample, a minimum of 7 million PBMCs were isolated. Study-wide findings and caveats: Comparison with aged donors showed that long-lived donors had more naive CD4+ cells and higher diversity. The donors' CMV status was not determined, possibly confounding changes in expanded clonotypes.

On this clonotype: Its specificity is not known.

The chain joins TRBV5-1 to TRBJ2-1; a weak D match, TRBD2 (5 bases). The sequencing sample was made of blood. This receptor was obtained from a woman of 80 years or more in good health. CDR3 sequence (DNA): TGCGCCAGCAGCGAGGCGGTTAGGGAGACCCAGTTCTTC. This translates into CASSEAVRETQFF.